A selection of T cell receptor beta chains follows, all from one sample in a study of blood T cell repertoires in COVID-19. Sequenced by immunoSEQ multiplex PCR; TCRdb stores in-frame clones only, minus some. Altogether 70,000 to 95,000 clones are present, about 81% being singletons, with the ten largest covering about 12%. Specimen: peripheral blood. All receptors derive from a human donor in a cohort sampled during active COVID-19. The CDR3 runs from the conserved cysteine through the conserved F or W. The order of the fields is V gene, CDR3 protein.

v_call: TRBV15
cdr3_aa: CATSRAGTGGYYGYTF

v_call: TRBV10-2
cdr3_aa: CASSDSGGRTEAFF

v_call: TRBV7-2
cdr3_aa: CASSLQAGVNTEAFF

v_call: TRBV18
cdr3_aa: CASSPARGDQETQYF

v_call: TRBV5-6
cdr3_aa: CASSLGAGFNYGYTF

v_call: TRBV7-2
cdr3_aa: CASSPGGGREKLFF

v_call: TRBV5-6
cdr3_aa: CASSLGQGSGYTF

v_call: TRBV7-9
cdr3_aa: CASSPGGSGNTIYF

v_call: TRBV5-8
cdr3_aa: CASSLSSSRGQPQHF

v_call: TRBV5-4
cdr3_aa: CASSSGQGKVVNTEAFF

v_call: TRBV4-1
cdr3_aa: CASSRWSYEKLFF

v_call: TRBV5-4
cdr3_aa: CASSSGAGELFF

v_call: TRBV6-2/TRBV6-3
cdr3_aa: CASSYGLAGVQETQYF

v_call: TRBV6-5
cdr3_aa: CASLPNRNTGELFF

v_call: TRBV5-6
cdr3_aa: CASSSPTGPLYEQYF

v_call: TRBV15
cdr3_aa: CATSSRSGNPGDNEQFF

v_call: TRBV6-5
cdr3_aa: CASNTIGNTIYF

v_call: TRBV5-1
cdr3_aa: CASSLALGGGLTDTQYF

v_call: TRBV4-1
cdr3_aa: CASSQGLAGGFQDTQYF

v_call: TRBV24-1
cdr3_aa: CATSDPGTPGETQYF

v_call: TRBV7-9
cdr3_aa: CASSSWTGGRYNSPLHF

v_call: TRBV4-1
cdr3_aa: CASSPVGLNEKLFF

v_call: TRBV18
cdr3_aa: CASSQYRDSYEKLFF

v_call: TRBV6-5
cdr3_aa: CASSSRGNTEAFF

v_call: TRBV5-5
cdr3_aa: CASSTPGTKNSPLHF

v_call: TRBV10-3
cdr3_aa: CAISESEGQGRKMDEKLFF

v_call: TRBV18
cdr3_aa: CASSPQGDTGELFF

v_call: TRBV18
cdr3_aa: CASSPSKGQNTIYF

v_call: TRBV4-2
cdr3_aa: CASSQPDITDTQYF

v_call: TRBV6-1
cdr3_aa: CASSEVGQANTEAFF

v_call: TRBV24-1
cdr3_aa: CATSRRVTSTDTQYF

v_call: TRBV5-1
cdr3_aa: CASSLQGYSNQPQHF

v_call: TRBV28
cdr3_aa: CASSPYTGGGQPQHF

v_call: TRBV7-6
cdr3_aa: CASSPTGGTNEKLFF

v_call: TRBV7-2
cdr3_aa: CASSRYNTPQYF

v_call: TRBV6-6
cdr3_aa: CASSYSGGVQPQHF

v_call: TRBV5-8
cdr3_aa: CASSSPPVAGYTF

v_call: TRBV9
cdr3_aa: CASSVGRRGNSPLHF

v_call: TRBV7-9
cdr3_aa: CASSVRQGRNNEQFF

v_call: TRBV25-1
cdr3_aa: CASSALGTGVGETQYF

v_call: TRBV7-2
cdr3_aa: CASSQGQVRGVEQFF

v_call: TRBV5-8
cdr3_aa: CASSLVAHSGNTIYF

v_call: TRBV6-5
cdr3_aa: CASSSRLAGSYEQYF

v_call: TRBV5-1
cdr3_aa: CASSLNPLLGAQHF

v_call: TRBV6-5
cdr3_aa: CASSPRVTYGYTF

v_call: TRBV5-1
cdr3_aa: CASSLLGQAQNEQFF

v_call: TRBV18
cdr3_aa: CASSPPGGLNEKLFF

v_call: TRBV5-1
cdr3_aa: CASSRQGTDGYTF

v_call: TRBV18
cdr3_aa: CASSPNDRATGEQYF

v_call: TRBV7-2
cdr3_aa: CASSLDSYGKTEAFF

v_call: TRBV21-1
cdr3_aa: CASSKRQEDGYTF

v_call: TRBV5-5
cdr3_aa: CASINREGIHTDTQYF

v_call: TRBV2
cdr3_aa: CASTRDRGDYGYTF

v_call: TRBV9
cdr3_aa: CASSVSGSEAFF

v_call: TRBV6-5
cdr3_aa: CASSATGKHEQFF

v_call: TRBV11-2
cdr3_aa: CASSAGLPPRGQYF

v_call: TRBV12-3/TRBV12-4
cdr3_aa: CASSPGQHQPQHF